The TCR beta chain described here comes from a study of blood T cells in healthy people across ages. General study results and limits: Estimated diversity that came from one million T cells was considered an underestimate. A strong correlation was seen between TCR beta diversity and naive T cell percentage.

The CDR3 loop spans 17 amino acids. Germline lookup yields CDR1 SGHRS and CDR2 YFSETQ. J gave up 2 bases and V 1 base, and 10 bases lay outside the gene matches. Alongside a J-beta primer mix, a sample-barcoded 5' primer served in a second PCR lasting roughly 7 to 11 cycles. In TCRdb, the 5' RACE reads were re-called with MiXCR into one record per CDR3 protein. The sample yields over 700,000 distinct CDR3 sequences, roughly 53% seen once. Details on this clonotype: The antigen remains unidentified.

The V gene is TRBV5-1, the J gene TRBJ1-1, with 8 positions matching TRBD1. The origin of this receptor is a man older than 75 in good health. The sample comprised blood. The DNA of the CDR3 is TGCGCCAGCAGCTTGATCTCAGGGGGCGTCCCTAACACTGAAGCTTTCTTT. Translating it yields CASSLISGGVPNTEAFF.